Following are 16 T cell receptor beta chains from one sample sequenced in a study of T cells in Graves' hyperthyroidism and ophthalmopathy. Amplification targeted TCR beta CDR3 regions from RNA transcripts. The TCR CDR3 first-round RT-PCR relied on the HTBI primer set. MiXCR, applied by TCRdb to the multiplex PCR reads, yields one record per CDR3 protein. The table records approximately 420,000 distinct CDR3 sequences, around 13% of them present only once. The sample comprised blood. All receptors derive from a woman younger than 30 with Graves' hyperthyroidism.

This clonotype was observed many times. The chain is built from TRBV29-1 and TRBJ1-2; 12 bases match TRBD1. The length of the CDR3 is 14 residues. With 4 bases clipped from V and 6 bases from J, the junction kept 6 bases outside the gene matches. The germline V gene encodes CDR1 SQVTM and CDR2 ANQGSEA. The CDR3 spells CSVAGTGGGNGYTF. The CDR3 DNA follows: TGCAGCGTTGCCGGGACAGGGGGCGGGAATGGCTACACCTTC. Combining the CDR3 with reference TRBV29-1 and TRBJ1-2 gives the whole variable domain SAVISQKPSRDICQRGTSLTIQCQVDSQVTMMFWYRQQPGQSLTLIATANQGSEATYESGFVIDKFPISRPNLTFSTLTVSNMSPEDSSIYLCSVAGTGGGNGYTFGSGTRLTVV.

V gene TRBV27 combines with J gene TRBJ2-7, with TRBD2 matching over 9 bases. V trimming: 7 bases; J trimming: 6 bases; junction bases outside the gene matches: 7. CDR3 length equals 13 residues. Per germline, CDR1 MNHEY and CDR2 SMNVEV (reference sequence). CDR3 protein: CASTSSGILEQYF. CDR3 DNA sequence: TGTGCCAGCACTTCTAGCGGGATCCTCGAGCAGTACTTC.

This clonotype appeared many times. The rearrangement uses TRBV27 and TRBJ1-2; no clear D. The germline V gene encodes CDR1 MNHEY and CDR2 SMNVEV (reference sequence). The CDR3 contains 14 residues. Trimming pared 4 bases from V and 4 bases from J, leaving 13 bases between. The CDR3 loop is CASSSRGGGYGYTF. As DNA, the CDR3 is TGTGCCAGCAGTTCCCGGGGTGGAGGCTATGGCTACACCTTC.

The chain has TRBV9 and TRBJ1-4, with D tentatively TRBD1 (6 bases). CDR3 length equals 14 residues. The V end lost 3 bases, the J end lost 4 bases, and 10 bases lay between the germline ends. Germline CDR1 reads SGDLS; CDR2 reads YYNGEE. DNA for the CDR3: TGTGCCAGCAGCGGGGGGGCCTTTAATGAAAAACTGTTTTTT. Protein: CASSGGAFNEKLFF. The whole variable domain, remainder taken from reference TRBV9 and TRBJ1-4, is DSGVTQTPKHLITATGQRVTLRCSPRSGDLSVYWYQQSLDQGLQFLIQYYNGEERAKGNILERFSAQQFPDLHSELNLSSLELGDSALYFCASSGGAFNEKLFFGSGTQLSVL.

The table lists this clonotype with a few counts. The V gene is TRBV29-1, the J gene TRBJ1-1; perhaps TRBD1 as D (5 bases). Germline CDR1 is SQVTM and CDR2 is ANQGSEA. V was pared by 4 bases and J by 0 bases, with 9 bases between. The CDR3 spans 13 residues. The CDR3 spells CSVGTLMNTEAFF. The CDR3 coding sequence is TGCAGCGTTGGGACACTGATGAACACTGAAGCTTTCTTT. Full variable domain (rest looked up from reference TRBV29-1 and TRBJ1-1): SAVISQKPSRDICQRGTSLTIQCQVDSQVTMMFWYRQQPGQSLTLIATANQGSEATYESGFVIDKFPISRPNLTFSTLTVSNMSPEDSSIYLCSVGTLMNTEAFFGQGTRLTVV.

As DNA, the CDR3 is TGTGCCAGCAGCTCCAGCGGGAGGGCCGGGGCAGATACGCAGTATTTT. This translates into CASSSSGRAGADTQYF. V and J are TRBV11-2 and TRBJ2-3, with 10 bases matching TRBD2. Germline CDR1 reads SGHAT; CDR2 reads FQNNGV. The CDR3 consists of 16 residues. Losses at the gene ends were 4 bases for V and 4 bases for J; bases not matched to a gene: 8. Full variable domain (missing parts from reference TRBV11-2 and TRBJ2-3): EAGVAQSPRYKIIEKRQSVAFWCNPISGHATLYWYQQILGQGPKLLIQFQNNGVVDDSQLPKDRFSAERLKGVDSTLKIQPAKLEDSAVYLCASSSSGRAGADTQYFGPGTRLTVL.

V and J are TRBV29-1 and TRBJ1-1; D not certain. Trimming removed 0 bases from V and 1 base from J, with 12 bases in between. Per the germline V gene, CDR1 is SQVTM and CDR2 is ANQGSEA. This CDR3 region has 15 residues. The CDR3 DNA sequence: TGCAGCGTTGAAGAGCTAGGACGGAGGAACACTGAAGCTTTCTTT. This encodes CSVEELGRRNTEAFF. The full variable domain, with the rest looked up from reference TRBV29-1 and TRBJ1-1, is SAVISQKPSRDICQRGTSLTIQCQVDSQVTMMFWYRQQPGQSLTLIATANQGSEATYESGFVIDKFPISRPNLTFSTLTVSNMSPEDSSIYLCSVEELGRRNTEAFFGQGTRLTVV.

CDR3 sequence reads: CASTIGQGADTQYF. The CDR3 DNA reads as TGTGCCAGCACCATCGGACAGGGGGCAGATACGCAGTATTTT. V gene TRBV12-3 or TRBV12-4 combines with J gene TRBJ2-3, with 10 positions matching TRBD1. The CDR3 consists of 14 residues. V shed 7 bases, J shed 4 bases, and the junction held 5 bases outside the gene matches.

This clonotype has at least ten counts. CDR3 sequence (DNA): TGTGCCAGCAGTTTTACTGCGGGACATGATAATTCACCCCTCCACTTT. This translates into CASSFTAGHDNSPLHF. This chain joins TRBV28 and TRBJ1-6, with TRBD1 as a possible D gene (6 bases). The germline V and J ends were trimmed by 3 bases and 5 bases, with 14 bases remaining between them. Germline V gene sequence: CDR1 MDHEN, CDR2 SYDVKM. The CDR3 is 16 amino acids. Drawing the rest from reference TRBV28 and TRBJ1-6, the complete variable domain is DVKVTQSSRYLVKRTGEKVFLECVQDMDHENMFWYRQDPGLGLRLIYFSYDVKMKEKGDIPEGYSVSREKKERFSLILESASTNQTSMYLCASSFTAGHDNSPLHFGNGTRLTVT.

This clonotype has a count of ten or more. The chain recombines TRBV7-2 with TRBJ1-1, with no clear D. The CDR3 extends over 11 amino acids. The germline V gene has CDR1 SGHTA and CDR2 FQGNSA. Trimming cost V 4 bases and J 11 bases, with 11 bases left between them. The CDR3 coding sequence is TGTGCCAGCAGCTCCGATCTGACGGCTTTCTTT. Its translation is CASSSDLTAFF.

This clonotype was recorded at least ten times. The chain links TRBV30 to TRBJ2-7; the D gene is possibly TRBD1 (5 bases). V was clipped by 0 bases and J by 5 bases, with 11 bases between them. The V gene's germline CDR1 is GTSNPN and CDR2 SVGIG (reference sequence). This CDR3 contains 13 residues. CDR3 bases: TGTGCCTGGAGTGTTTCCAGGGTTAACGAGCAGTACTTC. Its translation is CAWSVSRVNEQYF. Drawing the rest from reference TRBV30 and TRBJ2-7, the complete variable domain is SQTIHQWPATLVQPVGSPLSLECTVEGTSNPNLYWYRQAAGRGLQLLFYSVGIGQISSEVPQNLSASRPQDRQFILSSKKLLLSDSGFYLCAWSVSRVNEQYFGPGTRLTVT.

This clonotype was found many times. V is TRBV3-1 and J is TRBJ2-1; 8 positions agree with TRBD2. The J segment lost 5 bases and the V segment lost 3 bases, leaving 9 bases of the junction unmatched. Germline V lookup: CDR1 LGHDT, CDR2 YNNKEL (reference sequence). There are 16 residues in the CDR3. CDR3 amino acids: CASSHVAGAGDNEQFF. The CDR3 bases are TGTGCCAGCAGCCATGTGGCGGGAGCGGGAGACAATGAGCAGTTCTTC.

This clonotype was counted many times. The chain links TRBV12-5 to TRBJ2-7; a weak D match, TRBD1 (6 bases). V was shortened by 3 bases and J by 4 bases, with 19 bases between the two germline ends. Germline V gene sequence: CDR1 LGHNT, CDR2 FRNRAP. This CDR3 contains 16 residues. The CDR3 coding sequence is TGTGCTAGTGGTTTAATAACAGGGAAATCAGATTACGAGCAGTACTTC. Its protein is CASGLITGKSDYEQYF.

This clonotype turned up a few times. Here the CDR3 reads CASSQRDLSYNEQFF. CDR3 nucleotides: TGTGCCAGCAGCCAAAGGGACCTCTCCTACAATGAGCAGTTCTTC. The chain uses TRBV3-1 and TRBJ2-1; TRBD1 or TRBD2 may be the D gene (5 bases each). Germline V CDR1 and CDR2: LGHDT, YNNKEL (reference sequence). This CDR3 region has 15 residues. The V gene lost 2 bases and the J gene lost 0 bases, with 8 bases spanning the gap.

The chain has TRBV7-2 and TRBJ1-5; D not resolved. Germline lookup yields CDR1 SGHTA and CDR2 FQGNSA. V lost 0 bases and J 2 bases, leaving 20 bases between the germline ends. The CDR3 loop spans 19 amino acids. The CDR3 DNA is TGTGCCAGCAGCTTAGCGCCTTTGGTCGGCAGGCCTGGCAATCAGCCCCAGCATTTT. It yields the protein CASSLAPLVGRPGNQPQHF.

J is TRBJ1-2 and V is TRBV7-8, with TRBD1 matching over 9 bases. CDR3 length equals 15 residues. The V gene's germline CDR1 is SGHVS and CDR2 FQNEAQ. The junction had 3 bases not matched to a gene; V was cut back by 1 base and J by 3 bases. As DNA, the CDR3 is TGTGCCAGCAGCTTAGGCCGGACAGGGGACTATGGCTACACCTTC. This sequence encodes CASSLGRTGDYGYTF.